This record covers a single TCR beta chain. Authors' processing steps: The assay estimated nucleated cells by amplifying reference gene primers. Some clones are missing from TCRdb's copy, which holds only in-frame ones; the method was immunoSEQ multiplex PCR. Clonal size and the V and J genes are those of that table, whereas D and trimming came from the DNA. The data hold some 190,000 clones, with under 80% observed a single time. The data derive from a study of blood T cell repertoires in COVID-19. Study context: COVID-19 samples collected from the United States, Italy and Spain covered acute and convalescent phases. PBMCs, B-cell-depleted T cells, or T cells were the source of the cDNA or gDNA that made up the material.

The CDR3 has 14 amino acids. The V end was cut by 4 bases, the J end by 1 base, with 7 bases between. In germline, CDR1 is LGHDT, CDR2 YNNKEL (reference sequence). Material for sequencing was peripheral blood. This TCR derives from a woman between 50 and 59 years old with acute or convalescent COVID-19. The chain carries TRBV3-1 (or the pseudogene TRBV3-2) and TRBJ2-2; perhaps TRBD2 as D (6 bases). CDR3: CASSRLENTGELFF. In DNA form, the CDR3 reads TGTGCCAGCAGCCGACTAGAGAACACCGGGGAGCTGTTTTTT.